These 5 T cell receptor beta chains originate from one sample sequenced in a study of cytomegalovirus exposure and HLA in healthy donors. 13 Jbeta primers and 60 Vbeta primers were used for the PCR. The data were produced by immunoSEQ multiplex PCR, yet TCRdb's version contains in-frame clones alone and is incomplete. This repertoire shows 140,000 to 150,000 clones, around 86% found once; its top ten account for roughly 2.9%. Sequenced input: PBMCs. These receptors were taken from a woman aged 30 to 39 in good health and CMV-seronegative.

The sample holds one count of this clone. The chain has TRBV13 and TRBJ2-1; TRBD2 aligns across 9 bases. Trimming took 5 bases from V and 4 from J; bases not matched to a gene: 9. The germline gives CDR1 PRHDT, CDR2 FYEKMQ (reference sequence). This CDR3 has 16 residues. The CDR3 DNA reads as TGTGCCAGCAGCCCGTCGACTAGCGGCCTATACAATGAGCAGTTCTTC. Its protein product is CASSPSTSGLYNEQFF.

J is TRBJ1-5 and V is TRBV9; possibly TRBD1 for D (5 bases). V was clipped by 0 bases and J by 3 bases, with 10 bases between them. The CDR3 length is 15 residues. CDR1 is SGDLS and CDR2 is YYNGEE in the germline V gene. The CDR3 DNA follows: TGTGCCAGCAGCGTAGGGGGGGATCCCAATCAGCCCCAGCATTTT. It translates to CASSVGGDPNQPQHF.

The chain couples TRBV2 to TRBJ2-1, with TRBD2 identical over 10 bases. V was clipped by 10 bases and J by 7 bases; unmatched bases: 4. The CDR3 spans 12 residues. Germline values: CDR1 SNHLY, CDR2 FYNNEI. CDR3 DNA sequence: TGTGCCACCCCACTAGCGGGGAATGAGCAGTTCTTC. It specifies CATPLAGNEQFF.

J is TRBJ1-1 and V is TRBV9, with a possible D match to TRBD1 (6 bases). Germline V gene sequence: CDR1 SGDLS, CDR2 YYNGEE. The V gene lost 0 bases and the J gene lost 3 bases, with 12 bases spanning the gap. The CDR3 length is 15 residues. The CDR3 DNA is TGTGCCAGCAGCGTAGCCGGGGGGCTTGACACTGAAGCTTTCTTT. It codes for CASSVAGGLDTEAFF.

The chain is built from TRBV5-4 and TRBJ1-1; 7 nucleotides line up with TRBD1. J gave up 3 bases and V 3 bases, and 14 bases lay outside the gene matches. CDR3 size: 17 residues. CDR1 is SGHNT and CDR2 is YYREEE in the germline V gene (reference sequence). The CDR3 reads CASSSNRVGGSDTEAFF. For the CDR3, the DNA is TGTGCCAGCAGCTCCAACCGGGTAGGGGGCTCGGACACTGAAGCTTTCTTT.